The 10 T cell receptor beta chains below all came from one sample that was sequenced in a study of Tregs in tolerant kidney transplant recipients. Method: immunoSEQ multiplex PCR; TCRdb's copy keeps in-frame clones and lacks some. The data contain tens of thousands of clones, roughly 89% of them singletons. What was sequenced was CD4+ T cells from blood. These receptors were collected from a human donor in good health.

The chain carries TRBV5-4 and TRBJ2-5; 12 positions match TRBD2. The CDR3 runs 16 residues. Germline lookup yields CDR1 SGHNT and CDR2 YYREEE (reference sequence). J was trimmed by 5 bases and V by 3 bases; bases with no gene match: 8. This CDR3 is CASSSTSGSFPETQYF. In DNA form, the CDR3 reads TGTGCCAGCAGCTCGACTAGCGGGAGTTTCCCGGAGACCCAGTACTTC.

The CDR3 is CASSSRAGLNTEAFF. Here the CDR3 DNA reads TGCGCCAGCAGCTCGAGGGCAGGACTTAACACTGAAGCTTTCTTT. V is TRBV5-1 and J is TRBJ1-1, with D uncertain. Germline CDR1 SGHRS, CDR2 YFSETQ. V was cut by 3 bases and J by 2 bases, with 14 bases left in between. The CDR3 extends over 15 amino acids.

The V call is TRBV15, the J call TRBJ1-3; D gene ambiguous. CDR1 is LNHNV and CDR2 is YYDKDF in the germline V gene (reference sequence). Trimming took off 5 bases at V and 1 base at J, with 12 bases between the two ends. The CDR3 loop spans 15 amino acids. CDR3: CATSGRSLSGNTIYF. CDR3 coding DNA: TGTGCCACCAGCGGCCGCTCGCTTTCTGGAAACACCATATATTTT.

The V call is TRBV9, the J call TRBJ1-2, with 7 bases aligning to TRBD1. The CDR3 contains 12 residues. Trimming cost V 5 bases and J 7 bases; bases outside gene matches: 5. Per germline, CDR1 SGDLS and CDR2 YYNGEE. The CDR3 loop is CASSPGGGGYTF. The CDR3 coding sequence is TGTGCCAGCAGTCCAGGGGGAGGTGGCTACACCTTC.

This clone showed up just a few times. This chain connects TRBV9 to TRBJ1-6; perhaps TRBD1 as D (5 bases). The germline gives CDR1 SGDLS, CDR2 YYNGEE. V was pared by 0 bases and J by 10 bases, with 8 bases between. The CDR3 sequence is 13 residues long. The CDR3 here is CASSVEGVSPLHF. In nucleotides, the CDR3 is TGTGCCAGCAGCGTAGAAGGGGTCTCACCCCTCCACTTT.

In nucleotides, the CDR3 is TGCGCCAGCAGCGTACGGACAGGGCCTTTCTCCTACGAGCAGTACTTC. It yields the protein CASSVRTGPFSYEQYF. V is TRBV5-1 and J is TRBJ2-7, with 8 bases fitting TRBD1. Trimming took 4 bases from V and 0 from J; bases not matched to a gene: 9. This CDR3 contains 16 residues. Germline lookup yields CDR1 SGHRS and CDR2 YFSETQ.

The CDR3 bases are TGTGCCAGCAGCCAGCCAGGGGCGCAAGAGACCCAGTACTTC. It codes for CASSQPGAQETQYF. This chain joins TRBV4-2 and TRBJ2-5, with D maybe TRBD1 (6 bases). The CDR3 runs to 14 residues. Looked up from germline, CDR1 is LGHNA and CDR2 is YNFKEQ. The V gene lost 3 bases and the J gene lost 2 bases, with 10 bases spanning the gap.

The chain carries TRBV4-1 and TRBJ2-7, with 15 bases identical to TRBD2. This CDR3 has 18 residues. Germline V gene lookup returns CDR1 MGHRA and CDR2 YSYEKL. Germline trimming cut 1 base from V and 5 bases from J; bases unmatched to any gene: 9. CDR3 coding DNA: TGCGCCAGCAGCCAAGGCTTCGGGACTAGCGGGGGGCTCCACGAGCAGTACTTC. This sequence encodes CASSQGFGTSGGLHEQYF.

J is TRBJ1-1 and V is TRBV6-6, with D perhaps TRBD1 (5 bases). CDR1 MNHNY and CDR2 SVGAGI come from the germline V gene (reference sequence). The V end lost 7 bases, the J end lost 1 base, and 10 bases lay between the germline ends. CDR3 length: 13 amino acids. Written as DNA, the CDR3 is TGTGCCAGCACGACAGCCCCGAACACTGAAGCTTTCTTT. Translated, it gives CASTTAPNTEAFF.

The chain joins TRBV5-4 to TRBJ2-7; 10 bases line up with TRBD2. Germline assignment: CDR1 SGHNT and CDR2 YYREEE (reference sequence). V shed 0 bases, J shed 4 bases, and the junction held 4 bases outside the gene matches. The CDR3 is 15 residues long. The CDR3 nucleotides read TGTGCCAGCAGCTTGGCGGGAGCGGGGGGGTACGAGCAGTACTTC. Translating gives CASSLAGAGGYEQYF.